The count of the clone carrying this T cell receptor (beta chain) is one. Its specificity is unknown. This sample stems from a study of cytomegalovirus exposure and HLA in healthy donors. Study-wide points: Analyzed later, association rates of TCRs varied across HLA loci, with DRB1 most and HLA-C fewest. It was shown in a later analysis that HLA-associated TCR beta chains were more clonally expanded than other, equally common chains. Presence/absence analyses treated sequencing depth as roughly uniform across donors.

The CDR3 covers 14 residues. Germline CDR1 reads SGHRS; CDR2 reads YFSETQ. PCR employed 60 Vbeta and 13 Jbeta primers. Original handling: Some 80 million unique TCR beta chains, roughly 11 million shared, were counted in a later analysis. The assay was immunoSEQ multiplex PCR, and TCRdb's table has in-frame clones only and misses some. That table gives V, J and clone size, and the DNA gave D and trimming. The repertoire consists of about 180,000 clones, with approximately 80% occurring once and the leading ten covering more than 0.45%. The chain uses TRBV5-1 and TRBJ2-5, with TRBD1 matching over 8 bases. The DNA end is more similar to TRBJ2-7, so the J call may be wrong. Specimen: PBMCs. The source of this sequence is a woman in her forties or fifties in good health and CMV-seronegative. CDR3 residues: CASSLEQGAYEQYF. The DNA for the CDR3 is TGCGCCAGCAGCTTGGAACAGGGGGCCTACGAGCAGTACTTC.